The 26 T cell receptor beta chains below were found in one sample sequenced in a study of early T cells in non-severe SARS-CoV-2 infection. One entry per CDR3 protein results from TCRdb running MiXCR on the 5' RACE reads. Of under 100,000 distinct CDR3 sequences listed, around 13% are singletons. Source material: whole blood. All receptors derive from an adult who was a healthcare worker with PCR-confirmed SARS-CoV-2 infection or an uninfected control (not recorded which).

The V and J genes are TRBV20-1 and TRBJ2-3; D possibly uses TRBD1 or TRBD2 (6 bases each). Germline V CDR1 and CDR2: DFQATT, SNEGSKA (reference sequence). Trimming cost V 0 bases and J 4 bases, with 14 bases left between them. The CDR3 runs 15 residues. The CDR3 reads CSARDGGRIPDTQYF. Here the CDR3 DNA reads TGCAGTGCTAGAGACGGGGGCCGAATCCCAGATACGCAGTATTTT.

The V gene is TRBV20-1, the J gene TRBJ2-1, with a possible D match to TRBD2 (8 bases). V was shortened by 6 bases and J by 3 bases, with 18 bases between the two germline ends. The CDR3 sequence is 15 residues long. Germline loops: CDR1 DFQATT, CDR2 SNEGSKA (reference sequence). Here the CDR3 DNA reads TGCAGTGCACGGGAGGGGGCCGGTTTCTACAATGAGCAGTTCTTC. Translated: CSAREGAGFYNEQFF.

This clonotype was counted only a few times. This chain links TRBV12-3 or TRBV12-4 with TRBJ1-1, with a possible D match to TRBD1 (5 bases). The CDR3 spans 14 residues. The V end was cut by 5 bases, the J end by 0 bases, with 10 bases between. This CDR3 reads CASSTGPMNTEAFF. DNA for the CDR3: TGTGCCAGCAGTACAGGCCCCATGAACACTGAAGCTTTCTTT.

This clonotype was recorded many times. This chain links TRBV19 with TRBJ2-7; D ambiguous. The CDR3 loop spans 11 amino acids. Trimming cost V 4 bases and J 6 bases, with 7 bases left between them. Germline values: CDR1 LNHDA, CDR2 SQIVND (reference sequence). The CDR3 DNA is TGTGCCAGTAGTAATCTGGGCGAGCAGTACTTC. It yields the protein CASSNLGEQYF.

The V call is TRBV7-9, the J call TRBJ2-5; TRBD2 agrees at 9 bases. Looked up from germline, CDR1 is SEHNR and CDR2 is FQNEAQ (reference sequence). After removal of 5 bases from V and 0 bases from J, the junction contained 7 bases not matched to a gene. The CDR3 has 16 amino acids. CDR3 nucleotide sequence: TGTGCCAGCAGCCCGGGGACTAGCCAGTACCAAGAGACCCAGTACTTC. Translating it yields CASSPGTSQYQETQYF.

The J gene is TRBJ1-1, the V gene TRBV20-1; D not resolved. V lost 6 bases, J lost 0 bases, and 11 bases lay in between. This CDR3 spans 13 amino acids. Germline CDR1 and CDR2: DFQATT and SNEGSKA (reference sequence). The DNA for the CDR3 is TGCAGTGCAACCGGGTTCATGAACACTGAAGCTTTCTTT. The encoded protein is CSATGFMNTEAFF.

This clonotype was counted ten times or more. The rearrangement joins TRBV6-5 to TRBJ1-1; the D is unclear. V was shortened by 1 base and J by 1 base, with 16 bases between the two germline ends. From germline, CDR1 is MNHEY and CDR2 SVGAGI. The CDR3 has 17 residues. The CDR3, as DNA: TGTGCCAGCAGTTACTTTCCCCAGACCGATCAGAACACTGAAGCTTTCTTT. It encodes CASSYFPQTDQNTEAFF.

The sample holds a few counts of this clonotype. The chain couples TRBV7-9 to TRBJ2-1; D uncertain. Germline V gene lookup returns CDR1 SEHNR and CDR2 FQNEAQ (reference sequence). This CDR3 has 11 amino acids. Trimming left V 5 bases short and J 7 bases short, with 6 bases between. In DNA form, the CDR3 reads TGTGCCAGCAGCCGAGAGAATGAGCAGTTCTTC. This translates into CASSRENEQFF.

This clonotype was found many times. V gene TRBV7-3 combines with J gene TRBJ1-1; 7 nucleotides line up with TRBD1. Germline V gene lookup returns CDR1 SGHTA and CDR2 FQGTGA. V lost 4 bases, J lost 2 bases, and 4 bases stayed unmatched. The length of the CDR3 is 14 residues. The DNA of the CDR3 is TGTGCCAGCAGCTCAGGACAGGAAAACACTGAAGCTTTCTTT. It codes for CASSSGQENTEAFF.

This sequence joins TRBV7-8 and TRBJ1-1; D remains ambiguous. Germline V gene sequence: CDR1 SGHVS, CDR2 FQNEAQ. The germline V and J ends were trimmed by 6 bases and 8 bases, with 13 bases remaining between them. CDR3 length: 12 residues. The CDR3 nucleotides are TGTGCCAGCAGTCGCCGGGGTGAAGAAGCTTTCTTT. Amino acid sequence: CASSRRGEEAFF. The full variable domain, completed using reference TRBV7-8 and TRBJ1-1, is GAGVSQSPRYKVAKRGQDVALRCDPISGHVSLFWYQQALGQGPEFLTYFQNEAQLDKSGLPSDRFFAERPEGSVSTLKIQRTQQEDSAVYLCASSRRGEEAFFGQGTRLTVV.

The chain uses TRBV12-3 or TRBV12-4 and TRBJ1-1; 7 nucleotides agree with TRBD1. J gave up 0 bases and V 5 bases, and 3 bases lay outside the gene matches. The CDR3 length is 14 residues. CDR3 coding DNA: TGTGCCAGCAGTGCCGGGACAGTGAACACTGAAGCTTTCTTT. Encoded protein: CASSAGTVNTEAFF.

CDR3 nucleotide sequence: TGCAGTGCTAGTACAGGGGGGGATCAGCCCCAGCATTTT. Protein product: CSASTGGDQPQHF. The rearrangement uses TRBV20-1 and TRBJ1-5; 8 bases align to TRBD1. V lost 3 bases, J lost 5 bases, and 3 bases stayed unmatched. CDR3 length equals 13 residues. The V gene's germline CDR1 is DFQATT and CDR2 SNEGSKA (reference sequence).

The table lists this clonotype with many counts. V gene TRBV19 combines with J gene TRBJ2-1; D ambiguous. In germline, CDR1 is LNHDA, CDR2 SQIVND (reference sequence). With 3 bases removed from V and 0 bases from J, the gap between germline ends came to 6 bases. The CDR3 contains 14 residues. As DNA, the CDR3 is TGTGCCAGTAGTATGCTGAGCTCCTACAATGAGCAGTTCTTC. Its translation: CASSMLSSYNEQFF.

The CDR3 is CASSRPLAGASTDTQYF. The CDR3 DNA reads as TGTGCCAGCTCACGTCCTCTAGCGGGGGCTAGCACAGATACGCAGTATTTT. This chain uses TRBV18 with TRBJ2-3; 10 nucleotides agree with TRBD2. CDR3 length: 17 residues. CDR1 and CDR2 from the germline V gene are KGHSH and LQKENI. J gave up 0 bases and V 4 bases, and 7 bases lay outside the gene matches.

The chain recombines TRBV29-1 with TRBJ2-7; TRBD1 matches 9 bases. Germline V gives CDR1 SQVTM, CDR2 ANQGSEA. The ends lost 8 bases at V and 5 bases at J; junction bases unmatched: 7. The CDR3 consists of 12 residues. CDR3 region: CSSLGTGNEQYF. The CDR3, as DNA: TGCAGCTCCCTAGGGACAGGGAACGAGCAGTACTTC.

Many counts were recorded for this clonotype. In DNA form, the CDR3 reads TGTGCCAGCAGTTTGGGACAGGGCTTCGACGAGCAGTACTTC. It yields the protein CASSLGQGFDEQYF. The chain employs TRBV12-3 or TRBV12-4 and TRBJ2-7; 9 bases align to TRBD1. With V trimmed by 3 bases and J by 5 bases, 5 bases remained unmatched. The CDR3 totals 14 residues.

This clonotype was seen repeatedly, ten times or more. The CDR3 here is CASTLRTIRGYEQYF. The CDR3 DNA sequence: TGTGCCAGCACCCTCAGGACAATCCGAGGGTACGAGCAGTACTTC. The J gene is TRBJ2-7, the V gene TRBV28; the D call may be TRBD1 or TRBD2 (5 bases each). This CDR3 comprises 15 residues. With 7 bases removed from V and 4 bases from J, the gap between germline ends came to 20 bases. Germline assignment: CDR1 MDHEN and CDR2 SYDVKM.

This clonotype was detected a few times. The chain carries TRBV12-5 and TRBJ2-7, with D perhaps matching TRBD1 or TRBD2 (5 bases each). With 2 bases removed from V and 0 bases from J, the gap between germline ends came to 17 bases. The CDR3 sequence is 17 residues long. The germline gives CDR1 LGHNT, CDR2 FRNRAP. The CDR3 protein is CASGLFKAGARSYEQYF. The CDR3 nucleotides are TGTGCTAGTGGTTTGTTTAAAGCCGGGGCCCGCTCCTACGAGCAGTACTTC.

This clonotype was observed a handful of times. The chain joins TRBV7-6 to TRBJ2-2; D gene uncertain. The CDR3 is 14 amino acids. Trimming took off 2 bases at V and 1 base at J, with 5 bases between the two ends. Germline values: CDR1 SGHVS, CDR2 FNYEAQ. In DNA form, the CDR3 reads TGTGCCAGCAGCTTACAGTTGAACACCGGGGAGCTGTTTTTT. Translating gives CASSLQLNTGELFF.

CDR3: CASSLDTLALAQFF. CDR3 nucleotides: TGCGCCAGCAGCTTGGATACTCTAGCTTTAGCGCAGTTCTTC. The chain recombines TRBV5-1 with TRBJ2-1; tentatively, D is TRBD2 (5 bases). Germline V gene sequence: CDR1 SGHRS, CDR2 YFSETQ. The V and J ends lost 0 bases and 12 bases respectively, with 16 bases between them. CDR3 length: 14 residues. Full variable domain (outside the CDR3, taken from reference TRBV5-1 and TRBJ2-1): KAGVTQTPRYLIKTRGQQVTLSCSPISGHRSVSWYQQTPGQGLQFLFEYFSETQRNKGNFPGRFSGRQFSNSRSEMNVSTLELGDSALYLCASSLDTLALAQFFGPGTRLTVL.

The chain uses TRBV28 and TRBJ1-3; 9 bases agree with TRBD1. The CDR3 runs 16 residues. Germline CDR1 and CDR2: MDHEN and SYDVKM. Trimming removed 2 bases from V and 1 base from J; junction bases left unmatched: 3. This CDR3 is CASSLMDRGSGNTIYF. The CDR3 DNA reads as TGTGCCAGCAGTTTAATGGACAGGGGATCTGGAAACACCATATATTTT. Drawing the rest from reference TRBV28 and TRBJ1-3, the complete variable domain is DVKVTQSSRYLVKRTGEKVFLECVQDMDHENMFWYRQDPGLGLRLIYFSYDVKMKEKGDIPEGYSVSREKKERFSLILESASTNQTSMYLCASSLMDRGSGNTIYFGEGSWLTVV.

The CDR3: CASSLGTGAPNSPLHF. The DNA of the CDR3 is TGTGCCAGCAGCTTGGGTACGGGGGCCCCTAATTCACCCCTCCACTTT. The rearrangement uses TRBV5-6 and TRBJ1-6; D is perhaps TRBD1 (6 bases). The CDR3 runs 16 residues. The germline V gene has CDR1 SGHDT and CDR2 YYEEEE. Trimming removed 0 bases at V and 6 bases at J, with 13 bases between. Full variable domain (remainder filled in from reference TRBV5-6 and TRBJ1-6): DAGVTQSPTHLIKTRGQQVTLRCSPKSGHDTVSWYQQALGQGPQFIFQYYEEEERQRGNFPDRFSGHQFPNYSSELNVNALLLGDSALYLCASSLGTGAPNSPLHFGNGTRLTVT.

This sequence joins TRBV12-3 or TRBV12-4 and TRBJ2-4, with 8 bases matching TRBD2. Trimming cost V 5 bases and J 0 bases; bases outside gene matches: 6. This CDR3 has 16 residues. The CDR3 protein is CASSPGLASAKNIQYF. CDR3 DNA sequence: TGTGCCAGCAGTCCAGGACTAGCCTCAGCCAAAAACATTCAGTACTTC.

There are many counts of this clonotype. The chain joins TRBV7-6 to TRBJ1-3, with 7 bases lining up with TRBD1. The CDR3 covers 17 residues. Germline V gene data show CDR1 as SGHVS and CDR2 as FNYEAQ. Unmatched junction bases numbered 10, after V lost 1 base and J lost 4 bases. CDR3 in amino acids: CASSLGRDRDGGNTIYF. In nucleotides, the CDR3 is TGTGCCAGCAGCTTAGGACGTGACAGGGATGGAGGAAACACCATATATTTT.

This clonotype was recorded at least ten times. The chain uses TRBV5-1 and TRBJ2-2; 8 nucleotides align to TRBD2. V shed 2 bases, J shed 3 bases, and the junction held 3 bases outside the gene matches. CDR3 length: 15 amino acids. The V gene's germline CDR1 is SGHRS and CDR2 YFSETQ. The CDR3 spells CASSFRRGDTGELFF. Written as DNA, the CDR3 is TGCGCCAGCAGCTTCCGGCGGGGGGACACCGGGGAGCTGTTTTTT. The complete variable domain, with remaining parts taken from reference TRBV5-1 and TRBJ2-2, reads KAGVTQTPRYLIKTRGQQVTLSCSPISGHRSVSWYQQTPGQGLQFLFEYFSETQRNKGNFPGRFSGRQFSNSRSEMNVSTLELGDSALYLCASSFRRGDTGELFFGEGSRLTVL.

This clonotype was observed a handful of times. V and J are TRBV10-2 and TRBJ1-5; the D is unclear. The germline V gene has CDR1 WSHSY and CDR2 SAAADI. The germline V and J ends were trimmed by 0 bases and 0 bases, with 9 bases remaining between them. The CDR3 runs 16 residues. The CDR3, as DNA: TGCGCCAGCAGTGAGTCGATCTCCTATAGCAATCAGCCCCAGCATTTT. It is translated as CASSESISYSNQPQHF.